Listed below are T cell receptor beta chains from one sample, sequenced in a study of Ad26.COV2.S vaccination and SARS-CoV-2 variants. Method: immunoSEQ multiplex PCR; TCRdb's copy keeps in-frame clones and lacks some. Among some 300,000 clones listed, around four fifths were seen once. Sequenced material: peripheral blood, taken in a trial of Ad26.COV2.S vaccine versus placebo. These receptors all stem from a person aged 18-65 years who received the Ad26.COV2.S COVID-19 vaccine or a placebo. Each CDR3 is given with its conserved first and last residue. The D gene is left open where the match is weak. Not every row has a clone size; where given, it reads once, few, many or a size class.

CDR3 length,J gene,clone size,D gene,V gene,CDR3 DNA,CDR3 protein
16,TRBJ2-3,.,TRBD2,TRBV28,TGTGCCAGCAGTTCTGGCTCGGGCGGGGGGGCAGATACGCAGTATTTT,CASSSGSGGGADTQYF
16,TRBJ1-6,.,TRBD1,TRBV5-5,TGTGCCAGCAGCTTGCGACAGGGAGAGTATAATTCACCCCTCCACTTT,CASSLRQGEYNSPLHF
14,TRBJ2-5,.,TRBD2,TRBV7-2,TGTGCCAGCCGGGGCGGGGGGTACCAAGAGACCCAGTACTTC,CASRGGGYQETQYF
15,TRBJ1-5,.,TRBD1,TRBV19,TGTGCCAGTAGCTCACAGGGGAACCCCAATCAGCCCCAGCATTTT,CASSSQGNPNQPQHF
14,TRBJ2-5,.,.,TRBV27,TGTGCCAGCAGTGAGGGACCCTGGGGAGAGACCCAGTACTTC,CASSEGPWGETQYF
15,TRBJ2-5,.,TRBD1,TRBV7-3,TGTGCCAGCAGCTTGACAGGGAATCGGGCGGAGACCCAGTACTTC,CASSLTGNRAETQYF
14,TRBJ1-2,many,.,TRBV27,TGTGCCAGCAGTTTTAACAGTATGGGGGGAGGCTACACCTTC,CASSFNSMGGGYTF
12,TRBJ2-5,.,.,TRBV7-9,TGTGCCAGCAGCTTATACAGCGAGACCCAGTACTTC,CASSLYSETQYF
15,TRBJ1-3,.,TRBD1,TRBV6-1,TGTGCCAGCAGTGAAACAGGGGGCTCTGGAAACACCATATATTTT,CASSETGGSGNTIYF
14,TRBJ2-7,once,.,TRBV7-9,TGTGCCAGCAGCTTATGGACCGGGTCGGGAGAGCAGTACTTC,CASSLWTGSGEQYF
15,TRBJ2-1,.,TRBD1,TRBV18,TGTGCCAGCTCACCACCGAGGGGGCGCTCGTATGAGCAGTTCTTC,CASSPPRGRSYEQFF
15,TRBJ1-1,.,TRBD1,TRBV19,TGTGCCAGTAGCCGGGACAGGGATTGGGACACTGAAGCTTTCTTT,CASSRDRDWDTEAFF
14,TRBJ1-1,.,.,TRBV3-1/TRBV3-2,TGTGCCAGCAGCCAAGTTAGTGGGAACACTGAAGCTTTCTTT,CASSQVSGNTEAFF
20,TRBJ2-2,.,TRBD2,TRBV4-1,TGCGCCAGCAGCTTCAGGACTAGCGGGGGGGCGCGTCCGAACACCGGGGAGCTGTTTTTT,CASSFRTSGGARPNTGELFF
16,TRBJ1-2,.,TRBD1,TRBV5-4,TGTGCCAGCAGCTTGGACCCAACAGGGGGGAGGTATGGCTACACCTTC,CASSLDPTGGRYGYTF
14,TRBJ1-6,once,TRBD1,TRBV28,TGTGCCAGCAGTTTGGGACAGGGGGCTAAGACCCTCCACTTT,CASSLGQGAKTLHF
17,TRBJ1-4,.,TRBD1,TRBV5-8,TGTGCCAGCAGCTTGAATCACGGGGACAGCCCTAATGAAAAACTGTTTTTT,CASSLNHGDSPNEKLFF
12,TRBJ1-5,.,.,TRBV12-3/TRBV12-4,TGTGCCAGCTTGCCCCCCAATCAGCCCCAGCATTTT,CASLPPNQPQHF
13,TRBJ2-4,.,.,TRBV20-1,TGCAGTGCTATTGACAGGAACAAAAACATTCAGTACTTC,CSAIDRNKNIQYF
13,TRBJ2-2,.,.,TRBV12-3/TRBV12-4,TGTGCCAGCAGTTTAGGGCCGCCCGGGGAGCTGTTTTTT,CASSLGPPGELFF
13,TRBJ2-1,.,.,TRBV29-1,TGCAGCGTTGGGTTTGGGTCCTACAATGAGCAGTTCTTC,CSVGFGSYNEQFF
16,TRBJ1-3,.,TRBD1,TRBV2,TGTGCCAGCAGTGAAAGTTGGCAGGGGGGAGGAAACACCATATATTTT,CASSESWQGGGNTIYF
14,TRBJ2-2,once,TRBD2,TRBV27,TGTGCCAGCAGGATAGCGGGGGCCACCGGGGAGCTGTTTTTT,CASRIAGATGELFF
15,TRBJ1-2,.,.,TRBV28,TGTGCCAGCAGTGAATTCCGGGACACCTTCGGCAGCTACACCTTC,CASSEFRDTFGSYTF
10,TRBJ2-1,.,.,TRBV5-4,TGTGCCAGCAGCGGAGTTGAGCAGTTCTTC,CASSGVEQFF
13,TRBJ1-1,few,.,TRBV2,TGTGCCAGCAGTCTGGACAGTTTCGCTGAAGCTTTCTTT,CASSLDSFAEAFF